One sample yielded the 14 T cell receptor beta chains listed below, sequenced in a study of human CD8 memory T cell subsets. UMI-labeled 5' RACE generated the TCR beta libraries. Reprocessing the 5' RACE reads, TCRdb reports a single entry for every CDR3 protein and omits DNA. The sample data list 5,000 or so distinct CDR3 sequences. The specimen sequenced was CD8+ effector memory T cells (TEM) sorted from PBMCs. Indicated subset: effector memory CD8 T cells, CCR7- CD45RO+ CD95+. All receptors derive from a human donor in good health.

The chain uses TRBV20-1 and TRBJ2-7; without DNA, the TCRdb call of TRBD2 cannot be checked. The CDR3 has 13 residues. Germline-derived CDR1 and CDR2 are DFQATT and SNEGSKA (reference sequence). The CDR3: CSARPGLAYEQYF.

This rearrangement joins TRBV6-2 or TRBV6-3 to TRBJ2-1; TCRdb's assignment of TRBD2 cannot be checked, as there is no DNA. Per germline, CDR1 MNHEY and CDR2 SVGEGT. The CDR3 is 16 residues long. CDR3 region: CASSYSRLAGDNEQFF.

This clonotype is deemed medium-sized (0.01 to 0.1%) by its frequency. The chain combines TRBV11-2 with TRBJ2-1; without DNA, the TCRdb call of TRBD2 cannot be checked. Germline CDR1 SGHAT, CDR2 FQNNGV. The CDR3 loop spans 14 amino acids. The CDR3 loop reads CASRKAGLANEQFF.

The chain recombines TRBV2 with TRBJ1-2; TCRdb's D gene call, TRBD1, goes unchecked for lack of DNA. The germline CDR1 and CDR2 sequences are SNHLY and FYNNEI. This CDR3 region has 15 residues. The CDR3 reads CASSRAGTESVGYTF.

Judged by frequency, this clonotype is medium-sized. The genes are TRBV12-3 or TRBV12-4 and TRBJ2-2. The CDR3 sequence is 11 residues long. CDR3 in amino acids: CASTITGELFF.

V is TRBV5-6 and J is TRBJ2-7. Germline CDR1 SGHDT, CDR2 YYEEEE. The CDR3 runs 13 residues. The CDR3 protein is CASSPTQPYEQYF. Supplemented by reference TRBV5-6 and TRBJ2-7, the full variable domain reads DAGVTQSPTHLIKTRGQQVTLRCSPKSGHDTVSWYQQALGQGPQFIFQYYEEEERQRGNFPDRFSGHQFPNYSSELNVNALLLGDSALYLCASSPTQPYEQYFGPGTRLTVT.

The chain uses TRBV5-6 and TRBJ2-7; TCRdb's D call, TRBD1, is unchecked because there is no DNA. Germline V CDR1 and CDR2: SGHDT, YYEEEE. The CDR3 totals 15 residues. The chain's CDR3 is CASSLSPGQGNEQYF.

By frequency, this clonotype registers medium-sized. The rearrangement joins TRBV10-3 to TRBJ2-2; the TRBD1 assignment by TCRdb is unverifiable without DNA. Per germline, CDR1 ENHRY and CDR2 SYGVKD. The length of the CDR3 is 15 residues. CDR3 amino acids: CAIRFGQGNTGELFF.

This chain links TRBV18 with TRBJ2-7. Germline V lookup: CDR1 KGHSH, CDR2 LQKENI. The CDR3 runs to 13 residues. CDR3 protein: CASSPMDSYEQYF.

The chain links TRBV12-5 to TRBJ2-1; with no DNA, the TCRdb D assignment of TRBD1 cannot be verified. CDR1 is LGHNT and CDR2 is FRNRAP in the germline V gene. The CDR3 consists of 15 residues. The CDR3 loop reads CASGWGQGAVNEQFF.

Considering frequency, this clonotype is medium-sized. V usage is TRBV6-4 and J usage is TRBJ2-1; TCRdb designates TRBD2, a call that cannot be tested without DNA. In germline, CDR1 is MRHNA, CDR2 SNTAGT. The CDR3 spans 14 residues. The CDR3: CASSGAGEGNEQFF.

The rearrangement joins TRBV21-1 to TRBJ1-1; TCRdb names TRBD1, which stays unverified in the absence of DNA. TRBV21-1 is reported as a pseudogene. The CDR3 length is 18 residues. The chain's CDR3 is CASSKCCGRGRGYTEAFF.

By frequency, this clonotype registers medium-sized. The chain couples TRBV7-6 to TRBJ2-7; without DNA, the TCRdb call of TRBD1 cannot be checked. Germline CDR1 SGHVS, CDR2 FNYEAQ. The CDR3 has 18 amino acids. This CDR3 reads CASSLFSSGGQSSYEQYF.

J is TRBJ2-2 and V is TRBV5-4; the D gene TCRdb calls, TRBD2, cannot be checked with no DNA. The germline CDR1 and CDR2 sequences are SGHNT and YYREEE (reference sequence). The CDR3 totals 15 residues. The CDR3 sequence: CASSGGTSAAGELFF.